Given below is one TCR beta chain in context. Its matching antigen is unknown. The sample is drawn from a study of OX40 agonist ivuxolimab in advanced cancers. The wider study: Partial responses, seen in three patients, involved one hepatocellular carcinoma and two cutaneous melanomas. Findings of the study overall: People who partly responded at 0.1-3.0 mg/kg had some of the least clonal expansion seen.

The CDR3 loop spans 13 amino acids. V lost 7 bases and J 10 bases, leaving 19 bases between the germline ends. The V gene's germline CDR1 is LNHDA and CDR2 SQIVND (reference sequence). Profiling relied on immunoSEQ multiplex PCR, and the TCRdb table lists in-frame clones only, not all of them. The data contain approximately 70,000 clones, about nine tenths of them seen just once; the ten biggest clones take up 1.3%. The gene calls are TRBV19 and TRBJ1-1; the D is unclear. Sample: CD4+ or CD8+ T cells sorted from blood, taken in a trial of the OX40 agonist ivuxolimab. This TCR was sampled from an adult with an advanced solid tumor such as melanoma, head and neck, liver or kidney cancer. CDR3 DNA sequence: TGTGCCAGTACTCGCTCGTGGGAGATGCGAGCTTTCTTT. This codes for CASTRSWEMRAFF.